The 9 T cell receptor beta chains below come from one sample, sequenced in a study of identical twins. Using its own MiXCR run on the 5' RACE reads, TCRdb lists one record per CDR3 protein. The data show 1,800,000 or so distinct CDR3 sequences, roughly 35% seen once. Sequenced material: cord blood. These receptor sequences come from a newborn girl in good health.

This clonotype appeared a few times. The rearrangement links TRBV9 to TRBJ2-7; 9 bases are shared with TRBD1. Germline CDR1 reads SGDLS; CDR2 reads YYNGEE. CDR3 size: 14 residues. V was pared by 0 bases and J by 6 bases, with 4 bases of the junction left unmatched. CDR3 loop: CASSVVEGQGEQYF. The DNA for the CDR3 is TGTGCCAGCAGCGTAGTGGAGGGACAGGGCGAGCAGTACTTC.

This sequence joins TRBV20-1 and TRBJ1-1, with D possibly being TRBD1 (5 bases). The CDR3 consists of 14 residues. Trimming removed 3 bases at V and 7 bases at J, with 18 bases between. Germline V gene sequence: CDR1 DFQATT, CDR2 SNEGSKA (reference sequence). CDR3 residues: CSARGTYTYNEAFF. The CDR3 coding sequence is TGCAGTGCTAGGGGGACCTACACTTATAATGAAGCTTTCTTT.

This clonotype has more than one count but fewer than ten. This chain links TRBV4-1 with TRBJ1-1; 10 nucleotides agree with TRBD1. With 4 bases clipped from V and 7 bases from J, the junction kept 9 bases outside the gene matches. The CDR3 sequence is 15 residues long. Germline CDR1 and CDR2: MGHRA and YSYEKL. Here the CDR3 reads CASSLTTGGAGEAFF. The DNA of the CDR3 is TGCGCCAGCAGCCTCACGACAGGGGGCGCGGGTGAAGCTTTCTTT.

V and J are TRBV20-1 and TRBJ1-5; perhaps TRBD1 as D (6 bases). The CDR3 contains 15 residues. The V gene lost 2 bases and the J gene lost 4 bases, with 15 bases spanning the gap. The germline gives CDR1 DFQATT, CDR2 SNEGSKA (reference sequence). CDR3 nucleotides: TGCAGTGCTAGATGGGAAGGGGGAAAAAATCAGCCCCAGCATTTT. Amino acids: CSARWEGGKNQPQHF.

CDR3 in amino acids: CASSPRLLSSTDTQYF. The CDR3 nucleotides are TGTGCCAGCAGCCCAAGACTCCTGTCGAGCACAGATACGCAGTATTTT. The chain carries TRBV11-2 and TRBJ2-3; the D is unclear. Per germline, CDR1 SGHAT and CDR2 FQNNGV. This CDR3 contains 16 residues. Trimming left V 5 bases short and J 0 bases short, with 15 bases between.

The chain uses TRBV27 and TRBJ1-2, with 7 positions matching TRBD1. Losses at the gene ends were 3 bases for V and 5 bases for J; bases not matched to a gene: 12. This CDR3 comprises 16 residues. Germline loops: CDR1 MNHEY, CDR2 SMNVEV (reference sequence). In DNA form, the CDR3 reads TGTGCCAGCAGTTTTCTTGGAGACAGGGTGGCGTATGGCTACACCTTC. This sequence encodes CASSFLGDRVAYGYTF.

The rearrangement links TRBV7-9 to TRBJ2-3; perhaps TRBD1 as D (5 bases). CDR1 and CDR2 (germline): SEHNR, FQNEAQ (reference sequence). Trimming removed 4 bases from V and 4 bases from J, with 15 bases in between. The CDR3 consists of 15 residues. CDR3 in DNA: TGTGCCAGCAGCTCGATACAGGTTAGGGCAGATACGCAGTATTTT. Translation gives CASSSIQVRADTQYF.

This sequence joins TRBV14 and TRBJ1-3; no reliable D call. CDR1 and CDR2 (germline): SGHDN, FVKESK. The CDR3 is 13 residues long. V shed 4 bases and J shed 3 bases, with 7 bases lying between them. DNA for the CDR3: TGTGCCAGCAGCCGGGCGTTTGGAAACACCATATATTTT. Its translation: CASSRAFGNTIYF.

In regard to this clonotype: With a much larger clone just one base away, this may be a read error. The gene calls are TRBV7-9 and TRBJ1-2; 7 bases are shared with TRBD1. The V segment lost 5 bases and the J segment 6 bases; nucleotides outside the gene matches: 3. CDR1 and CDR2 (germline): SEHNR, FQNEAQ (reference sequence). This CDR3 has 12 amino acids. The CDR3 sequence: CASSQQGHGYTF. CDR3 DNA: TGTGCCAGCAGCCAACAGGGGCATGGCTACACCTTC.